Presented here are 10 T cell receptor beta chains from one specimen sequenced in a study of type 1 regulatory T cells listed by TCRdb under 2021. These receptors have no known antigen. Sequencing used an Illumina MiSeq. The public reads were reprocessed in TCRdb via fastp at Q25 and MiXCR, keeping in-frame beta chains. Each CDR3 protein gets just one entry, which takes the most common genes and DNA from the rows behind it. In this sample the table shows about 59,000 distinct CDR3 sequences, 62% of which occur a single time. The ten largest clones take up approximately 1.8% of the sample. Sequencing used cultured non-Tr1 T cells, either the whole culture or a sorted T cell fraction (not recorded which). This specimen's cell subset or site label, per the study, means: non-Tr1 population from the T-allo10 product. The receptors stem from a human donor in good health.

This chain joins TRBV20-1 and TRBJ2-7; D gene unclear. The V and J ends lost 2 bases and 0 bases respectively, with 8 bases between them. The CDR3 is 13 residues long. From germline, CDR1 is DFQATT and CDR2 SNEGSKA (reference sequence). The CDR3 nucleotides are TGCAGTGCTAGAAACTCGTCCTCCTACGAGCAGTACTTC. Translation: CSARNSSSYEQYF.

This clonotype showed up just a few times. The chain carries TRBV18 and TRBJ2-2; 9 bases fit TRBD2. V dropped 5 bases and J dropped 2; count of bases not matched to a gene: 12. Germline V gene data show CDR1 as KGHSH and CDR2 as LQKENI. The CDR3 runs to 18 residues. The CDR3 DNA reads as TGTGCCAGCTCAACGCTCCCGGTGCTAGCGGGAAACACCGGGGAGCTGTTTTTT. Protein: CASSTLPVLAGNTGELFF.

The rearrangement joins TRBV9 to TRBJ2-2; 12 nucleotides line up with TRBD1. The ends lost 3 bases at V and 2 bases at J; junction bases unmatched: 2. This CDR3 is built from 16 residues. Germline values: CDR1 SGDLS, CDR2 YYNGEE. CDR3 sequence: CASSEGQGANTGELFF. CDR3 DNA: TGTGCCAGCAGCGAGGGACAGGGGGCTAACACCGGGGAGCTGTTTTTT.

This clonotype turned up a few times. The chain combines TRBV7-6 with TRBJ1-1, with no clear D. The CDR3 loop spans 13 amino acids. Germline CDR1 and CDR2: SGHVS and FNYEAQ. Trimming shortened V by 1 base and J by 1 base, and 4 bases separated the two germline ends. The CDR3 nucleotides are TGTGCCAGCAGCTTAGAGGAGAACACTGAAGCTTTCTTT. Translated, it gives CASSLEENTEAFF.

This clonotype showed up many times. The rearrangement joins TRBV7-9 to TRBJ2-3; D call uncertain. Trimming took off 5 bases at V and 2 bases at J, with 11 bases between the two ends. CDR3 length: 14 residues. The germline V gene has CDR1 SEHNR and CDR2 FQNEAQ (reference sequence). Written as DNA, the CDR3 is TGTGCCAGCAGCCTGCGAAGTCCCACAGATACGCAGTATTTT. Translating gives CASSLRSPTDTQYF. Combining the CDR3 with reference TRBV7-9 and TRBJ2-3 gives the whole variable domain DTGVSQNPRHKITKRGQNVTFRCDPISEHNRLYWYRQTLGQGPEFLTYFQNEAQLEKSRLLSDRFSAERPKGSFSTLEIQRTEQGDSAMYLCASSLRSPTDTQYFGPGTRLTVL.

The chain couples TRBV5-1 to TRBJ2-3; 8 positions match TRBD2. The CDR3 runs 15 residues. V trimming: 4 bases; J trimming: 4 bases; junction bases outside the gene matches: 8. The germline CDR1 and CDR2 sequences are SGHRS and YFSETQ. In DNA, the CDR3 is TGCGCCAGCAGCCTCCGGGGACTAGAGGCAGATACGCAGTATTTT. Encoded protein: CASSLRGLEADTQYF.

This clonotype was found a few times. The V gene is TRBV28, the J gene TRBJ2-7, with D possibly being TRBD1 (5 bases). The CDR3 spans 13 residues. Germline assignment: CDR1 MDHEN and CDR2 SYDVKM. Between the trimmed V and J ends, which lost 2 bases and 0 bases, there was a span of 5 bases. The CDR3 region is CASSLQGSYEQYF. The CDR3 coding sequence is TGTGCCAGCAGTTTACAGGGCTCCTACGAGCAGTACTTC.

The chain has TRBV12-3 or TRBV12-4 and TRBJ1-5; no definite D call. V lost 5 bases to trimming and J lost 2 bases, with 13 bases between them. This CDR3 is built from 15 residues. CDR3 in amino acids: CASSPAWLGNQPQHF. The CDR3 DNA is TGTGCCAGCAGTCCAGCGTGGTTGGGCAATCAGCCCCAGCATTTT.

The CDR3 region has the DNA TGCAGTGCTACCGTAGGACTAGCGGAAGGCACAGATACGCAGTATTTT. This gives the protein CSATVGLAEGTDTQYF. The gene calls are TRBV20-1 and TRBJ2-3, with 10 bases fitting TRBD2. The length of the CDR3 is 16 residues. The germline V gene has CDR1 DFQATT and CDR2 SNEGSKA (reference sequence). J lost 1 base, V lost 4 bases, and 8 bases had no gene match.

The chain carries TRBV7-9 and TRBJ1-6; possible D gene TRBD1, 5 bases. The CDR3 totals 14 residues. Germline lookup yields CDR1 SEHNR and CDR2 FQNEAQ (reference sequence). V was trimmed by 4 bases and J by 6 bases, leaving 10 bases between them. Here the CDR3 reads CASSSGTANSPLHF. CDR3 nucleotide sequence: TGTGCCAGCAGCTCAGGGACCGCTAATTCACCCCTCCACTTT.